This TCR beta chain was sequenced for a study of blood T cell repertoires in COVID-19. About the research overall: Researchers got acute and convalescent COVID-19 samples from the United States, Italy and Spain. PBMCs, B-cell-depleted T cells, or T cells provided the cDNA or gDNA that made up the material.

Original handling: Estimation of nucleated cell counts was performed using reference gene primer amplification. Only in-frame clones appear in the TCRdb table, and some are missing; sequencing was by immunoSEQ multiplex PCR. V and J calls and clone size follow that table, whereas D and trimming were derived from the DNA. Of about 78,000 clones in the sample, around 91% were seen once. V was cut by 8 bases and J by 11 bases, with 21 bases left in between. This CDR3 is 13 amino acids long. Germline-derived CDR1 and CDR2 are MNHEY and SVGAGI. The sequenced material came from peripheral blood. This TCR derives from an elderly woman with active or convalescent COVID-19. This chain connects TRBV6-5 to TRBJ1-1; D remains ambiguous. The CDR3 is CASSLSASLEAFF. In nucleotides, the CDR3 is TGTGCCAGCTCCCTCAGCGCCAGTCTGGAGGCTTTCTTT.